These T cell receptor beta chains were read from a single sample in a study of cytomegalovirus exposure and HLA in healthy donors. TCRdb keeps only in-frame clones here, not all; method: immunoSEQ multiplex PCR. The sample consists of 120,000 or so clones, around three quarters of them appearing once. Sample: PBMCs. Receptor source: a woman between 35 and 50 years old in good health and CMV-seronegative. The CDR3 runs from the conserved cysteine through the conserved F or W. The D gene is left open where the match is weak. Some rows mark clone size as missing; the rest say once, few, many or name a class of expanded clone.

CDR3: CASSIGAGEHNEQFF
DNA: TGTGCCAGTAGTATTGGGGCGGGAGAACACAATGAGCAGTTCTTC
size: few
V: TRBV19
J: TRBJ2-1
D: TRBD2
length: 15

CDR3: CASRGRGSDYEQYF
DNA: TGTGCCAGCCGCGGCAGGGGGTCCGACTACGAGCAGTACTTC
size: NA
V: TRBV2
J: TRBJ2-7
D: TRBD1
length: 14

CDR3: CAISEQGTDTQYF
DNA: TGTGCCATCAGTGAGCAGGGCACAGATACGCAGTATTTT
size: NA
V: TRBV10-3
J: TRBJ2-3
D: NA
length: 13

CDR3: CASSYSPGVGFGQYF
DNA: TGTGCCAGCAGTTACTCGCCCGGGGTGGGCTTTGGTCAGTACTTC
size: few
V: TRBV6-6
J: TRBJ2-7
D: NA
length: 15

CDR3: CASSYGQGQNEQFF
DNA: TGCGCCAGCAGCTACGGACAGGGGCAAAATGAGCAGTTCTTC
size: NA
V: TRBV5-1
J: TRBJ2-1
D: TRBD1
length: 14

CDR3: CASSLGTSGSAYNEQFF
DNA: TGCGCCAGCAGCTTGGGGACTAGCGGGAGCGCCTACAATGAGCAGTTCTTC
size: few
V: TRBV5-1
J: TRBJ2-1
D: TRBD2
length: 17

CDR3: CASSVGGKRENALAKNIQYF
DNA: TGCGCCAGCAGTGTGGGTGGAAAGCGGGAGAACGCACTAGCCAAAAACATTCAGTACTTC
size: few
V: TRBV5-1
J: TRBJ2-4
D: TRBD2
length: 20

CDR3: CASTSLGTAPYEQYF
DNA: TGTGCCAGTACCTCCCTGGGGACAGCACCCTACGAGCAGTACTTC
size: once
V: TRBV28
J: TRBJ2-7
D: TRBD1
length: 15

CDR3: CASSFRTGRTDTQYF
DNA: TGTGCCAGCAGCTTCAGGACAGGACGCACAGATACGCAGTATTTT
size: NA
V: TRBV9
J: TRBJ2-3
D: TRBD1
length: 15

CDR3: CASSGGTEAFF
DNA: TGTGCCAGTTCAGGGGGTACTGAAGCTTTCTTT
size: NA
V: TRBV2
J: TRBJ1-1
D: TRBD1
length: 11

CDR3: CASSLVRSGSGNEQFF
DNA: TGCGCCAGCAGCTTGGTACGCAGCGGGAGTGGGAATGAGCAGTTCTTC
size: NA
V: TRBV5-1
J: TRBJ2-1
D: TRBD2
length: 16

CDR3: CASSFPLEHGYTF
DNA: TGTGCCAGCAGCTTCCCTTTAGAGCATGGCTACACCTTC
size: NA
V: TRBV7-6
J: TRBJ1-2
D: NA
length: 13

CDR3: CAISEPVADTQYF
DNA: TGTGCCATCAGTGAGCCAGTGGCAGATACGCAGTATTTT
size: NA
V: TRBV10-3
J: TRBJ2-3
D: NA
length: 13

CDR3: CASRLYSNQPQHF
DNA: TGTGCCAGCAGACTATATAGCAATCAGCCCCAGCATTTT
size: NA
V: TRBV28
J: TRBJ1-5
D: NA
length: 13

CDR3: CASKAGAGEANEQYF
DNA: TGTGCCAGCAAAGCGGGAGCGGGGGAAGCTAACGAGCAGTACTTC
size: NA
V: TRBV2
J: TRBJ2-7
D: TRBD2
length: 15

CDR3: CASSQEGLAGGLEQFF
DNA: TGTGCCAGCAGCCAGGAGGGACTAGCGGGAGGGCTCGAGCAGTTCTTC
size: few
V: TRBV4-2
J: TRBJ2-1
D: TRBD2
length: 16

CDR3: CASSVFGGNTGELFF
DNA: TGTGCCAGCAGTGTGTTTGGGGGCAACACCGGGGAGCTGTTTTTT
size: NA
V: TRBV6-1
J: TRBJ2-2
D: NA
length: 15

CDR3: CASSVGHLDKQYF
DNA: TGTGCCAGCAGCGTCGGACATCTTGATAAGCAGTACTTC
size: NA
V: TRBV6-6
J: TRBJ2-7
D: NA
length: 13